This T cell receptor beta chain was retrieved from a study of T cells in Graves' hyperthyroidism and ophthalmopathy. Overall study findings and caveats: Blood also contained most expanded thyroid clonotypes above 0.001.

This clonotype has ten or more counts. The antigen is undetermined. The PBMCs were taken from less than 11 ml of fresh peripheral blood. Amplification of TCR beta CDR3 regions used RNA as the template. In the first-round RT-PCR of the TCR CDR3, the HTBI primer set was used. A single record per CDR3 protein comes from TCRdb applying MiXCR to the multiplex PCR reads. Of approximately 400,000 distinct CDR3 sequences detected, 15% to 18% appear once; the ten largest clones hold roughly a quarter. This clonotype was obtained from a woman between 18 and 29 years old with Graves' hyperthyroidism that later progressed to Graves' ophthalmopathy. The sequenced sample was blood.

The CDR3 is CAIFPGGLVYNEQFF. The CDR3 region has the DNA TGTGCCATCTTTCCAGGCGGGTTGGTCTACAATGAGCAGTTCTTC. V usage is TRBV7-9 and J usage is TRBJ2-1, with D tentatively TRBD2 (5 bases). The CDR3 runs 15 residues. Germline lookup yields CDR1 SEHNR and CDR2 FQNEAQ (reference sequence). V lost 10 bases, J lost 3 bases, and 19 bases lay in between.